These 8 T cell receptor beta chains originate from one sample sequenced in a study of blood T cells in healthy people across ages (dated by TCRdb to between 2014 and 2017). Library preparation used 5' RACE. Sequencing relied on an Illumina HiSeq 2500. The second PCR ran for about 6 to 11 cycles and used a J-beta primer mix along with a sample-barcoded 5' primer. TCRdb reanalyzed the raw reads on its own, using fastp at Q25 for trimming and MiXCR for clone calling, and kept in-frame beta chains. When rows share a CDR3 protein, they turn into one entry using the most common DNA and genes. In all, the sample holds roughly 1,100,000 distinct CDR3 sequences, and approximately 25% of those were seen once. Of the sample, approximately 0.79% is held by the ten largest clones. These data also featured in a second study, about T cells of mothers and their children.

Sequenced: blood. Receptors were obtained from a girl aged 2-10 years in good health.

This clonotype appeared a single time. The rearrangement uses TRBV29-1 and TRBJ2-5; 9 bases fit TRBD1. The J call may be mistaken, given a closer DNA end match to TRBJ2-7. This CDR3 is built from 13 residues. Per germline, CDR1 SQVTM and CDR2 ANQGSEA. CDR3 nucleotide sequence: TGCAGCGTCGAGGGGGACAGGGAGGACGAGCAGTACTTC. The encoded protein is CSVEGDREDEQYF.

CDR3 coding DNA: TGTGCCACCAGGGAAGGTATTGGGAATGAGCAGTTCTTC. Its translation is CATREGIGNEQFF. The J gene is TRBJ2-1, the V gene TRBV24-1; D is undetermined. Germline-derived CDR1 and CDR2 are KGHDR and SFDVKD. V lost 7 bases and J lost 7, with 13 bases in between. The CDR3 has 13 residues.

J is TRBJ1-6 and V is TRBV7-2, with D unresolved. Trimming removed 5 bases at V and 6 bases at J, with 14 bases between. The CDR3 has 15 amino acids. Germline V CDR1 and CDR2: SGHTA, FQGNSA. The CDR3 DNA reads TGTGCCAGCAGCCTTACCGTTCCGGGTAATTCACCCCTCCACTTT. It is translated as CASSLTVPGNSPLHF.

This chain uses TRBV2 with TRBJ2-7; possibly TRBD1 for D (5 bases). The V end lost 7 bases, the J end lost 6 bases, and 7 bases lay between the germline ends. The germline V gene has CDR1 SNHLY and CDR2 FYNNEI. The CDR3 is made up of 10 amino acids. This chain's CDR3 is CASIGAEQYF. CDR3 sequence (DNA): TGTGCCAGCATTGGGGCCGAGCAGTACTTC.

This clonotype was counted between two and nine times. The CDR3 bases are TGTGCCAGCAGCTTATTGGCCGGGACAGGGACGGGTCATAGCGGCTACACCTTC. Its translation is CASSLLAGTGTGHSGYTF. This chain uses TRBV7-9 with TRBJ1-2, with TRBD1 matching over 9 bases. Germline V gene data show CDR1 as SEHNR and CDR2 as FQNEAQ (reference sequence). This CDR3 comprises 18 residues. V shed 2 bases and J 8 bases; nucleotides not matched to a gene: 18.

This clonotype occurred a few times. This likely comes from a read error, as the CDR3 has no conserved phenylalanine or tryptophan at its end. The V and J genes are TRBV12-3 or TRBV12-4 and TRBJ1-1; no firm D call. V was shortened by 0 bases and J by 7 bases, with 15 bases between the two germline ends. The CDR3 sequence is 15 residues long. The chain's CDR3 is CASSLAPPTALEAFL. CDR3 nucleotide sequence: TGTGCCAGCAGTTTAGCCCCACCGACCGCCCTTGAAGCTTTCCTT.

Note on this clonotype: One end of the junction varies from germline; a read error may be responsible. The rearrangement joins TRBV20-1 to TRBJ2-1; no definite D call. Looked up from germline, CDR1 is DFQATT and CDR2 is SNEGSKA (reference sequence). The CDR3 spans 13 residues. Here the CDR3 reads CSARDHSHNEQFF. In DNA form, the CDR3 reads TGCAGTGCTAGAGATCACTCCCACAATGAGCAGTTCTTC.

In this sample, this clonotype turned up a few times. Germline is not matched at one junction end, which may reflect a read error. The J gene is TRBJ2-7, the V gene TRBV20-1, with unresolved D. The CDR3 length is 15 residues. Germline CDR1 DFQATT, CDR2 SNEGSKA (reference sequence). The CDR3 loop is CSARDRRVLSCEQYF. DNA for the CDR3: TGCAGTGCTAGAGATAGGCGCGTCCTCTCCTGCGAGCAGTACTTC.